The 5 T cell receptor beta chains presented below share a single source sample, sequenced in a study of T cell responses to AZD1222 COVID-19 vaccine. The method was immunoSEQ multiplex PCR; TCRdb's version includes in-frame clones alone and lacks a portion of them. Counted here are 65,000 to 90,000 clones, 86% occurring once; the ten biggest clones make up around 7.7%. Sequencing was performed on peripheral blood, taken on day 0 of AZD1222 vaccination. The receptors shown here come from an adult in good health.

The chain has TRBV29-1 and TRBJ2-7; no clear D gene. Trimming removed 4 bases at V and 6 bases at J, with 10 bases between. Germline V gene data show CDR1 as SQVTM and CDR2 as ANQGSEA. The CDR3 totals 11 residues. CDR3 coding DNA: TGCAGCGTTGCTATGTGGTCCGAGCAGTACTTC. It is translated as CSVAMWSEQYF.

This chain links TRBV7-9 with TRBJ1-1; no clear D gene. Per germline, CDR1 SEHNR and CDR2 FQNEAQ (reference sequence). The V end lost 5 bases, the J end lost 6 bases, and 16 bases lay between the germline ends. The CDR3 runs 14 residues. The CDR3 nucleotides are TGTGCCAGCAGCCCGACCGGCCTCAACGCTGAAGCTTTCTTT. Translated: CASSPTGLNAEAFF.

The chain joins TRBV19 to TRBJ2-3, with TRBD2 matching over 8 bases. With 5 bases clipped from V and 4 bases from J, the junction kept 8 bases outside the gene matches. CDR1 and CDR2 from the germline V gene are LNHDA and SQIVND (reference sequence). The length of the CDR3 is 15 residues. The CDR3 is CASSLTGGLADTQYF. In DNA form, the CDR3 reads TGTGCCAGTAGTCTAACGGGAGGGTTGGCAGATACGCAGTATTTT. The full variable domain, rest sourced from reference TRBV19 and TRBJ2-3, is DGGITQSPKYLFRKEGQNVTLSCEQNLNHDAMYWYRQDPGQGLRLIYYSQIVNDFQKGDIAEGYSVSREKKESFPLTVTSAQKNPTAFYLCASSLTGGLADTQYFGPGTRLTVL.

The V gene is TRBV7-9, the J gene TRBJ1-2, with a weak D call TRBD1 (5 bases). This CDR3 has 15 residues. The ends were cut back, 1 base at V and 6 bases at J, with 15 bases in the middle. Per the germline V gene, CDR1 is SEHNR and CDR2 is FQNEAQ (reference sequence). The CDR3 bases are TGTGCCAGCAGCTTAGACGGGGCAGGGTCTAATGGCTACACCTTC. It codes for CASSLDGAGSNGYTF.

The CDR3 here is CASSPTGNFAQPQHF. CDR3 nucleotide sequence: TGTGCCAGCAGTCCGACAGGGAATTTTGCTCAGCCCCAGCATTTT. V and J are TRBV27 and TRBJ1-5, with 7 nucleotides matching TRBD1. This CDR3 is 15 amino acids long. CDR1 MNHEY and CDR2 SMNVEV come from the germline V gene (reference sequence). Trimming cost V 5 bases and J 6 bases; bases outside gene matches: 10.